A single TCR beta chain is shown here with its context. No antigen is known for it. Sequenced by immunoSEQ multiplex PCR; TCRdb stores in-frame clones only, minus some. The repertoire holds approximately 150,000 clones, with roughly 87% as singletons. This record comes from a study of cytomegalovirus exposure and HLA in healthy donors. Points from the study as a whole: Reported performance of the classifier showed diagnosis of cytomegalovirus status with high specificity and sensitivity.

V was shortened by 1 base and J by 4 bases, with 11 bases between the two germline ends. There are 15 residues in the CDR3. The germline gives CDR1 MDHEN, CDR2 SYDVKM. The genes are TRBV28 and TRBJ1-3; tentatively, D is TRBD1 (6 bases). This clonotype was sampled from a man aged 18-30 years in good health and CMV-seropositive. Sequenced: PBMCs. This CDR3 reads CASSLLQGTGNTIYF. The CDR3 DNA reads TGTGCCAGCAGTTTATTACAGGGTACGGGAAACACCATATATTTT. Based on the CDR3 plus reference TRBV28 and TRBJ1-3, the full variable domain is DVKVTQSSRYLVKRTGEKVFLECVQDMDHENMFWYRQDPGLGLRLIYFSYDVKMKEKGDIPEGYSVSREKKERFSLILESASTNQTSMYLCASSLLQGTGNTIYFGEGSWLTVV.